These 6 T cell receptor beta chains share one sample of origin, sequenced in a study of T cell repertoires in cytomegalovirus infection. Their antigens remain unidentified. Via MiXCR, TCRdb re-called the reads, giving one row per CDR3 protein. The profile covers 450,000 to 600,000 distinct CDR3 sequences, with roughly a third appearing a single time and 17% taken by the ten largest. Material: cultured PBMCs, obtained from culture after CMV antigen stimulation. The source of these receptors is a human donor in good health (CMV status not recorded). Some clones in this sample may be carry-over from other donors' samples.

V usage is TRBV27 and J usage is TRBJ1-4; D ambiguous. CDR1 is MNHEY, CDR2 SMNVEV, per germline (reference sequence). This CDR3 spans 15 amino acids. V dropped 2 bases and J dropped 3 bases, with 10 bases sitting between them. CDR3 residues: CASSLSGQSNEKLFF. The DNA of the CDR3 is TGTGCCAGCAGTTTAAGTGGGCAGTCTAATGAAAAACTGTTTTTT.

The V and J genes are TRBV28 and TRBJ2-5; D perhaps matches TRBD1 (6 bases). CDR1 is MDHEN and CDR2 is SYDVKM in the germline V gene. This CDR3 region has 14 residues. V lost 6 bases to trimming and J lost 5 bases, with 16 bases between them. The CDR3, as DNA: TGTGCCAGCAGAGATGGGGGCTCCGGGGAGACCCAGTACTTC. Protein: CASRDGGSGETQYF.

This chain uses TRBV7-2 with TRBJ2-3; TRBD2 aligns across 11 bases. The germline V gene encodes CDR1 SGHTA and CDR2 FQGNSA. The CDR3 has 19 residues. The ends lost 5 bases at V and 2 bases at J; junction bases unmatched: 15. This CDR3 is CASSHLTLAGAPNTDTQYF. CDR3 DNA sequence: TGTGCCAGCAGCCACTTAACACTAGCGGGAGCACCTAACACAGATACGCAGTATTTT.

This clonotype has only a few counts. The CDR3 sequence: CSAQRQGRGTGYTF. CDR3 bases: TGCAGTGCCCAGAGACAGGGACGAGGAACTGGCTACACCTTC. The chain uses TRBV20-1 and TRBJ1-2; 7 bases fit TRBD1. This CDR3 region has 14 residues. V gave up 6 bases and J gave up 7 bases; unmatched junction bases: 14. In germline, CDR1 is DFQATT, CDR2 SNEGSKA (reference sequence).

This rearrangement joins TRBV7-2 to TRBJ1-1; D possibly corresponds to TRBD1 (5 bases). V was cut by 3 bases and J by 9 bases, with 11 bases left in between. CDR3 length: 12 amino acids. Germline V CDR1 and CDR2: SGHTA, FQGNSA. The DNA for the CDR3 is TGTGCCAGCAGCTTGGGGGAACAAAAAGCTTTCTTT. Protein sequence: CASSLGEQKAFF.

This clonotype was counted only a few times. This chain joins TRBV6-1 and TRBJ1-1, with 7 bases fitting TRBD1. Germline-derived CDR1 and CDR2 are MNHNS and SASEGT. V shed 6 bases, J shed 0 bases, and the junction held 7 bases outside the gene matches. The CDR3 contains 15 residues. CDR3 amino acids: CASRTKTGLNTEAFF. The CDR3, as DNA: TGTGCCAGCAGAACTAAGACAGGGTTGAACACTGAAGCTTTCTTT.